Presented here are 25 T cell receptor beta chains from one specimen sequenced in a study of chemoradiotherapy in HPV16-positive cancers. The data were produced by immunoSEQ multiplex PCR, yet TCRdb's version contains in-frame clones alone and is incomplete. The data show 35,000 to 45,000 clones, roughly 77% seen once. The sample consisted of blood, taken from a patient who underwent chemoradiotherapy. The receptor source for this set is a human donor with HPV-associated anogenital cancer.

This clone was counted a few times. The V gene is TRBV6-1, the J gene TRBJ1-2, with D perhaps matching TRBD1 (6 bases). The V end lost 2 bases, the J end lost 4 bases, and 8 bases lay between the germline ends. The CDR3 extends over 13 amino acids. The V gene's germline CDR1 is MNHNS and CDR2 SASEGT. The CDR3 sequence is CASSERGGYGYTF. The CDR3, as DNA: TGTGCCAGCAGTGAAAGAGGGGGCTATGGCTACACCTTC.

This clone was detected only once. V and J are TRBV6-7 and TRBJ1-1; D may be TRBD1 (6 bases). TRBV6-7 is an ORF; its function is uncertain. There are 12 residues in the CDR3. Trimming shortened V by 7 bases and J by 3 bases, and 9 bases separated the two germline ends. CDR3 DNA: TGTGCCAGCATCAGGGGCGACACTGAAGCTTTCTTT. Translation gives CASIRGDTEAFF.

This clone was counted a single time. The J gene is TRBJ2-5, the V gene TRBV5-1, with unresolved D. Germline V gene sequence: CDR1 SGHRS, CDR2 YFSETQ. CDR3 length: 15 residues. V was trimmed by 0 bases and J by 5 bases, leaving 14 bases between them. CDR3 nucleotides: TGCGCCAGCAGCTTGGCCGGGCTAGAAAAGGAGACCCAGTACTTC. It specifies CASSLAGLEKETQYF.

V is TRBV11-2 and J is TRBJ1-2; 7 bases fit TRBD1. Germline loops: CDR1 SGHAT, CDR2 FQNNGV. V was clipped by 7 bases and J by 6 bases; unmatched bases: 11. The CDR3 is made up of 14 amino acids. The CDR3 bases are TGTGCCAGCACCCATGGGACAGATTTGGATGGCTACACCTTC. Translated, it gives CASTHGTDLDGYTF.

This clone came up once. V gene TRBV5-4 combines with J gene TRBJ2-3; no reliable D call. The germline V gene has CDR1 SGHNT and CDR2 YYREEE (reference sequence). Between the trimmed V and J ends, which lost 2 bases and 4 bases, there was a span of 14 bases. The CDR3 covers 15 residues. Here the CDR3 reads CASSFPGRPPDTQYF. The CDR3 region has the DNA TGTGCCAGCAGCTTCCCGGGTCGGCCCCCAGATACGCAGTATTTT.

The chain carries TRBV5-1 and TRBJ2-5; 13 positions match TRBD2. The CDR3 totals 16 residues. Germline V lookup: CDR1 SGHRS, CDR2 YFSETQ. V shed 4 bases, J shed 1 base, and the junction held 4 bases outside the gene matches. The CDR3 spells CASSPGLAGRQETQYF. The DNA for the CDR3 is TGCGCCAGCAGCCCGGGACTAGCGGGACGCCAAGAGACCCAGTACTTC. Combining the CDR3 with reference TRBV5-1 and TRBJ2-5 gives the whole variable domain KAGVTQTPRYLIKTRGQQVTLSCSPISGHRSVSWYQQTPGQGLQFLFEYFSETQRNKGNFPGRFSGRQFSNSRSEMNVSTLELGDSALYLCASSPGLAGRQETQYFGPGTRLLVL.

This clone was detected once. The rearrangement joins TRBV10-3 to TRBJ1-2; TRBD1 matches at 11 bases. The CDR3 covers 16 residues. Per the germline V gene, CDR1 is ENHRY and CDR2 is SYGVKD. V lost 3 bases, J lost 3 bases, and 6 bases stayed unmatched. The DNA for the CDR3 is TGTGCCATCAGTGATTGGGACAGGGGGTTTGACTATGGCTACACCTTC. This encodes CAISDWDRGFDYGYTF.

V is TRBV19 and J is TRBJ1-1, with 9 bases identical to TRBD1. Germline loops: CDR1 LNHDA, CDR2 SQIVND (reference sequence). J lost 5 bases, V lost 5 bases, and 9 bases had no gene match. The CDR3 is 15 residues long. CDR3 bases: TGTGCCAGTAGTCCCGGGACAGGGTCCGGAACTGAAGCTTTCTTT. Protein product: CASSPGTGSGTEAFF. The full variable domain, with the rest looked up from reference TRBV19 and TRBJ1-1, is DGGITQSPKYLFRKEGQNVTLSCEQNLNHDAMYWYRQDPGQGLRLIYYSQIVNDFQKGDIAEGYSVSREKKESFPLTVTSAQKNPTAFYLCASSPGTGSGTEAFFGQGTRLTVV.

This clone showed up just once. The chain uses TRBV5-1 and TRBJ1-1, with D unclear. This CDR3 spans 13 amino acids. Trimming pared 4 bases from V and 2 bases from J, leaving 9 bases between. Germline CDR1 reads SGHRS; CDR2 reads YFSETQ. CDR3 in DNA: TGCGCCAGCAGCCGGTCTTCTAACACTGAAGCTTTCTTT. Translated: CASSRSSNTEAFF. The full variable domain, in which reference TRBV5-1 and TRBJ1-1 provide the parts outside the CDR3, is KAGVTQTPRYLIKTRGQQVTLSCSPISGHRSVSWYQQTPGQGLQFLFEYFSETQRNKGNFPGRFSGRQFSNSRSEMNVSTLELGDSALYLCASSRSSNTEAFFGQGTRLTVV.

The chain combines TRBV7-8 with TRBJ2-7; D unresolved. V lost 0 bases to trimming and J lost 2 bases, with 11 bases between them. The CDR3 length is 15 residues. CDR1 is SGHVS, CDR2 FQNEAQ, per germline. As DNA, the CDR3 is TGTGCCAGCAGCTTAGCGGCGGTCAGCGCCTACGAGCAGTACTTC. Amino acid sequence: CASSLAAVSAYEQYF.

V and J are TRBV4-3 and TRBJ1-2; D is possibly TRBD1 (6 bases). Per germline, CDR1 LGHNA and CDR2 YSLEER. The CDR3 totals 15 residues. The V gene lost 0 bases and the J gene lost 4 bases, with 12 bases spanning the gap. CDR3 residues: CASSQDLGQPYGYTF. CDR3 nucleotides: TGCGCCAGCAGCCAAGATTTAGGACAGCCCTATGGCTACACCTTC.

The chain recombines TRBV20-1 with TRBJ1-1; D might be TRBD1 (5 bases). Per germline, CDR1 DFQATT and CDR2 SNEGSKA (reference sequence). The V gene lost 5 bases and the J gene lost 7 bases, with 11 bases spanning the gap. This CDR3 spans 11 amino acids. CDR3 amino acids: CSAVGTFEAFF. For the CDR3, the DNA is TGCAGTGCTGTGGGGACTTTTGAAGCTTTCTTT.

The rearrangement links TRBV6-6 to TRBJ2-2, with 7 bases that match TRBD2. CDR1 MNHNY and CDR2 SVGAGI come from the germline V gene (reference sequence). The CDR3 length is 15 residues. The J segment lost 5 bases and the V segment lost 4 bases, leaving 7 bases of the junction unmatched. DNA for the CDR3: TGTGCCAGCAGTTCTAGCGGAGGGACGACCGGGGAGCTGTTTTTT. It encodes CASSSSGGTTGELFF.

This clone is medium-sized within its sample. The V and J genes are TRBV7-9 and TRBJ2-7; tentatively, D is TRBD1 or TRBD2 (5 bases each). V was pared by 4 bases and J by 8 bases, with 18 bases between. Germline V gives CDR1 SEHNR, CDR2 FQNEAQ (reference sequence). The CDR3 runs 14 residues. CDR3 bases: TGTGCCAGCAGCTCAACCCCTACTCCGGGACAGCAGTACTTC. Its translation: CASSSTPTPGQQYF.

The chain joins TRBV4-1 to TRBJ2-7, with D possibly being TRBD1 or TRBD2 (5 bases each). V was clipped by 1 base and J by 3 bases, with 13 bases between them. CDR3 length equals 15 residues. Germline V gene sequence: CDR1 MGHRA, CDR2 YSYEKL. In DNA, the CDR3 is TGCGCCAGCAGCCAAGCCGGGACCCTTCTCTACGAGCAGTACTTC. Translating gives CASSQAGTLLYEQYF.

This clone was seen once. The V and J genes are TRBV6-6 and TRBJ1-6; D is unresolved. Trimming took 2 bases from V and 7 from J, leaving 6 bases between them. The CDR3 is 13 residues long. Germline V gene data show CDR1 as MNHNY and CDR2 as SVGAGI (reference sequence). The CDR3 spells CASSYGSNSPLHF. CDR3 bases: TGTGCCAGCAGTTACGGATCCAATTCACCCCTCCACTTT.

The chain recombines TRBV11-2 with TRBJ1-1; no clear D. CDR3 length: 16 residues. Germline V gives CDR1 SGHAT, CDR2 FQNNGV. The V and J ends lost 0 bases and 3 bases respectively, with 14 bases between them. CDR3 nucleotides: TGTGCCAGCAGCTTAGATCCGAGGGTTTTGGACACTGAAGCTTTCTTT. Protein: CASSLDPRVLDTEAFF.

The chain combines TRBV9 with TRBJ1-2; weak D call: TRBD1 (5 bases). The V and J ends lost 4 bases and 8 bases respectively, with 18 bases between them. Germline lookup yields CDR1 SGDLS and CDR2 YYNGEE. The CDR3 loop spans 14 amino acids. DNA for the CDR3: TGTGCCAGCAGCCCCCGGGACTCCTCATGGGGCTACACCTTC. Its translation: CASSPRDSSWGYTF.

This clone was recorded once. The chain employs TRBV5-1 and TRBJ2-2; perhaps TRBD2 as D (6 bases). The CDR3 consists of 14 residues. Looked up from germline, CDR1 is SGHRS and CDR2 is YFSETQ. Trimming took 5 bases from V and 6 from J, leaving 14 bases between them. For the CDR3, the DNA is TGCGCCAGCAGTCGACTAGAAGACCCCGGGGAGCTGTTTTTT. It yields the protein CASSRLEDPGELFF.

This chain uses TRBV6-6 with TRBJ1-5; a weak D match, TRBD1 (5 bases). Trimming left V 8 bases short and J 0 bases short, with 14 bases between. There are 15 residues in the CDR3. Germline CDR1 and CDR2: MNHNY and SVGAGI (reference sequence). The CDR3 loop reads CASGPGRYSNQPQHF. CDR3 DNA sequence: TGTGCCAGCGGTCCGGGGCGTTATAGCAATCAGCCCCAGCATTTT.

This chain connects TRBV27 to TRBJ1-5; D ambiguous. The CDR3 contains 14 residues. Trimming cost V 3 bases and J 3 bases, with 9 bases left between them. Germline V gene sequence: CDR1 MNHEY, CDR2 SMNVEV (reference sequence). CDR3 residues: CASSFSWDNQPQHF. Here the CDR3 DNA reads TGTGCCAGCAGTTTTAGCTGGGACAATCAGCCCCAGCATTTT.

V gene TRBV2 combines with J gene TRBJ1-6; no clear D gene. This CDR3 is 14 amino acids long. Trimming took 6 bases from V and 6 from J, leaving 12 bases between them. Germline V gives CDR1 SNHLY, CDR2 FYNNEI. This chain's CDR3 is CASSPGDPNSPLHF. The CDR3 DNA is TGTGCCAGCAGCCCGGGCGATCCTAATTCACCCCTCCACTTT.

The rearrangement uses TRBV5-1 and TRBJ2-1; D is possibly TRBD2 (5 bases). V lost 0 bases to trimming and J lost 4 bases, with 14 bases between them. CDR1 is SGHRS and CDR2 is YFSETQ in the germline V gene. This CDR3 region has 16 residues. The CDR3 protein is CASSLVAVGGYNEQFF. Written as DNA, the CDR3 is TGCGCCAGCAGCTTGGTGGCCGTTGGAGGTTACAATGAGCAGTTCTTC.

This clone was picked up one time. The rearrangement joins TRBV7-2 to TRBJ1-6, with a possible D match to TRBD1 (6 bases). This CDR3 has 16 amino acids. CDR1 is SGHTA, CDR2 FQGNSA, per germline. Trimming took 6 bases from V and 6 from J, leaving 18 bases between them. The CDR3, as DNA: TGTGCCAGCAGTCAGGGGATGGGCTTTTTTAATTCACCCCTCCACTTT. Translation gives CASSQGMGFFNSPLHF. Based on the CDR3 plus reference TRBV7-2 and TRBJ1-6, the full variable domain is GAGVSQSPSNKVTEKGKDVELRCDPISGHTALYWYRQSLGQGLEFLIYFQGNSAPDKSGLPSDRFSAERTGGSVSTLTIQRTQQEDSAVYLCASSQGMGFFNSPLHFGNGTRLTVT.

This chain connects TRBV10-3 to TRBJ2-7; D is possibly TRBD1 or TRBD2 (5 bases each). Germline V lookup: CDR1 ENHRY, CDR2 SYGVKD. V shed 3 bases and J shed 2 bases, with 17 bases lying between them. The CDR3 length is 16 residues. CDR3 in amino acids: CAISESPGQGAYEQYF. The CDR3 DNA reads TGTGCCATCAGTGAATCCCCCGGGCAGGGAGCCTACGAGCAGTACTTC.